This is a list of T cell receptor beta chains from one sample in a study of molecular identifiers for immune sequencing clone quantification. MiXCR was run by TCRdb on the PCR reads, yielding one entry per CDR3 protein. The data show around 54,000 distinct CDR3 sequences, around 25% seen once. Input material: naive CD8+ T cells from blood, with Jurkat cell RNA spiked in. The receptors derive from a human donor in good health. Some libraries in this study had Jurkat cell RNA spiked in. CDR3s include the opening cysteine and the closing phenylalanine or tryptophan. The D gene is left open where the match is weak. Size values are once, few and many counts, or a class for expanded clones, and some rows have none.

V	D	size	J	CDR3	DNA
TRBV19	TRBD1	many	TRBJ2-6	CASSIATGAGANVLTF	TGTGCCAGTAGTATTGCCACAGGGGCTGGGGCCAACGTCCTGACTTTC
TRBV7-2	-	many	TRBJ2-2	CASSLDRTNTGELFF	TGTGCCAGCAGCCTCGATAGAACGAACACCGGGGAGCTGTTTTTT
TRBV27	TRBD1	many	TRBJ2-6	CASSVTGGVGANVLTF	TGTGCCAGCAGTGTAACAGGGGGCGTTGGGGCCAACGTCCTGACTTTC
TRBV12-3/TRBV12-4	TRBD1	many	TRBJ2-5	CACDRVGAETQYF	TGTGCCTGCGACAGGGTAGGGGCGGAGACCCAGTACTTC
TRBV7-9	-	-	TRBJ2-3	CASSKQGAPDTQYF	TGTGCCAGCAGCAAACAGGGTGCACCAGATACGCAGTATTTT
TRBV19	-	many	TRBJ2-1	CASSIGARYNEQFF	TGTGCCAGTAGTATAGGGGCGCGTTACAATGAGCAGTTCTTC
TRBV6-2/TRBV6-3	-	many	TRBJ1-2	CASSYSYGYTF	TGTGCCAGCAGTTACAGCTATGGCTACACCTTC
TRBV24-1	-	many	TRBJ2-1	CATSDLRTFDNEQFF	TGTGCCACCAGTGATTTGAGGACCTTCGACAATGAGCAGTTCTTC
TRBV7-3	-	many	TRBJ2-1	CASSSLLTGSSYNEQFF	TGTGCCAGCAGCTCACTACTGACCGGCAGCTCCTACAATGAGCAGTTCTTC
TRBV28	-	few	TRBJ2-7	CASSPNPGPTSYEQYF	TGTGCCAGCAGCCCTAACCCGGGACCGACCTCCTACGAGCAGTACTTC
TRBV13	-	few	TRBJ2-2	CASSLGGSRELFF	TGTGCCAGCAGCTTAGGCGGTTCTCGGGAGCTGTTTTTT
TRBV20-1	TRBD1	many	TRBJ2-7	CSARESIQGYEQYF	TGCAGTGCTAGAGAGTCGATACAGGGGTACGAGCAGTACTTC
TRBV4-1	-	-	TRBJ2-5	CASSQGVGGEETQYF	TGCGCCAGCAGCCAAGGAGTAGGGGGTGAAGAGACCCAGTACTTC
TRBV29-1	-	many	TRBJ2-2	CSVVAGTGELFF	TGCAGCGTTGTGGCCGGGACCGGGGAGCTGTTTTTT
TRBV6-5	-	many	TRBJ1-6	CASNNRGYDSPLHF	TGTGCCAGCAACAACCGCGGCTACGATTCACCCCTCCACTTT
TRBV7-9	-	many	TRBJ1-4	CASSLGGEKLFF	TGTGCCAGCAGCTTAGGCGGTGAAAAACTGTTTTTT
TRBV20-1	-	-	TRBJ1-6	CSATGAVKVNSPLHF	TGCAGTGCCACCGGGGCGGTTAAGGTGAATTCACCCCTCCACTTT
TRBV27	-	-	TRBJ1-1	CASSVQTNTEAFF	TGTGCCAGCAGTGTACAGACGAACACTGAAGCTTTCTTT
TRBV12-3/TRBV12-4	TRBD1	-	TRBJ2-2	CASSVTGTGTSNTGELFF	TGTGCCAGCAGCGTAACTGGGACAGGGACGTCGAACACCGGGGAGCTGTTTTTT
TRBV12-3/TRBV12-4	-	many	TRBJ1-6	CASSFVVWESLTTNSPLHF	TGTGCCAGCAGTTTTGTTGTCTGGGAATCCCTAACTACTAATTCACCCCTCCACTTT
TRBV25-1	-	many	TRBJ2-5	CASSGQGPQETQYF	TGTGCCAGCAGCGGTCAGGGACCCCAAGAGACCCAGTACTTC
TRBV12-3/TRBV12-4	-	few	TRBJ2-3	CASSWVTTDTQYF	TGTGCCAGCAGTTGGGTTACCACAGATACGCAGTATTTT
TRBV3-1	TRBD1	few	TRBJ2-2	CASSPLLFGTGNTGELFF	TGTGCCAGCAGCCCCTTATTATTTGGGACAGGGAACACCGGGGAGCTGTTTTTT
TRBV7-9	-	many	TRBJ2-5	CASSLPRAETQYF	TGTGCCAGCAGTCTTCCTAGAGCAGAGACCCAGTACTTC
TRBV5-4	-	many	TRBJ2-1	CASSQDLYNEQFF	TGTGCCAGCAGCCAGGACCTTTACAATGAGCAGTTCTTC
TRBV29-1	-	many	TRBJ2-5	CSVEDSELQETQYF	TGCAGCGTTGAAGATTCGGAACTCCAAGAGACCCAGTACTTC
TRBV29-1	-	many	TRBJ2-2	CSFKKVLGEKRTGELFF	TGCAGCTTCAAAAAGGTCCTCGGGGAGAAGAGAACCGGGGAGCTGTTTTTT
TRBV9	-	many	TRBJ2-3	CASSVGRGAMVTQYF	TGTGCCAGCAGCGTCGGCAGGGGAGCAATGGTTACGCAGTATTTT
TRBV4-3	-	many	TRBJ1-1	CASSQGETGFVTEAFF	TGCGCCAGCAGCCAAGGGGAGACAGGATTTGTTACTGAAGCTTTCTTT
TRBV6-1	TRBD1	many	TRBJ1-4	CASRPQGDEKLFF	TGTGCCAGCCGCCCGCAGGGGGACGAAAAACTGTTTTTT
TRBV5-1	TRBD1	few	TRBJ1-1	CASSFTGATEAFF	TGCGCCAGCAGCTTTACAGGGGCCACTGAAGCTTTCTTT
TRBV14	-	many	TRBJ2-1	CASSPGMRNNEQFF	TGTGCCAGCAGCCCTGGGATGAGAAACAATGAGCAGTTCTTC
TRBV7-9	-	-	TRBJ2-7	CASSLAPGAGYEQYF	TGTGCCAGCAGCTTAGCGCCCGGGGCAGGGTACGAGCAGTACTTC
TRBV5-1	-	-	TRBJ2-7	CAGSLNRYEQYF	TGCGCCGGCAGCTTAAACCGCTACGAGCAGTACTTC